The source of this T cell receptor beta chain is a study of blood T cell repertoires in COVID-19 (TCRdb year 2020). About the full investigation: Collaborator samples came from the United States, Italy and Spain and covered acute and convalescent phases of COVID-19. The samples were drawn from two sources: the first 160 participants of the ongoing ImmuneRACE study, and 1,000 to 1,500 subjects contributed by 6 global collaborators. The sample metadata nearly always contained a de-identified subject ID, COVID-19 status, age in years and sex. The repertoires were released in a freely available public database intended as a resource for research on the immune response to SARS-CoV-2. Where available, HLA class I and class II types were obtained from metadata supplied by the sample provider rather than from assay-based typing. The prospective study material was composed of cDNA or gDNA derived from T cells, B-cell-depleted T cells, or PBMCs. The dataset comprised deeply sampled blood TCRbeta repertoires from subjects exposed to, actively infected with, or recovered from COVID-19. On the study overall, not on this receptor specifically: The quantity of clinical and demographic metadata differed by source and by participant and was supplied without curation.

In the case of this clone: The target of this receptor is not known. The sample holds no much larger clone one base away, and base qualities are not on file.

The CDR3 runs 17 amino acids, cysteine and phenylalanine included. The entry retains the CDR3 DNA only, 51 bases that are in frame from base 1. For CDR1 and CDR2, the germline V gene (reference sequence) lists PRHDT and FYEKMQ. The V end loses 0 bases and the J end loses 7 bases, and a stretch of 19 bases separates them. TCRbeta CDR3 regions were amplified from genomic DNA using the immunoSEQ Assay, a bias-controlled multiplex PCR. On the study's bioinformatics: Within the assay, amplification of reference gene primers was used to estimate how many nucleated cells each sample contained. To quantify the absolute abundance of each unique TCRbeta CDR3 rearrangement, sequence reads were collapsed and filtered. Productive Simpson clonality was computed per sample as the square root of Simpson's diversity index over productive rearrangements. Held by TCRdb, this immuneACCESS table contains in-frame sequences only and omits some clones. Under half of the omission traces to an unresolved V gene where checked; the cause of the rest is unknown. That table supplies the V and J calls and clone size; D and trimming were determined from the DNA. Counted in this sample were about 61,000 clones; about nine tenths of them appeared once. About 20% of the sample is taken by the ten largest.

Collaborating institutions collected whole blood in K2EDTA tubes following their own protocols. For TCRbeta analysis, collaborator samples were shipped as frozen whole blood, as isolated PBMCs, or as DNA extracted from either sample type. This sequence was found in a woman aged 45-65 years with active or convalescent COVID-19. This chain is built from TRBV13 and TRBJ2-1; the D gene lacks a confident call. Sequenced: peripheral blood. The CDR3 region: CASSLGPTGLGGNEQFF. The base sequence is TGTGCCAGCAGCTTAGGCCCGACGGGTTTAGGTGGGAATGAGCAGTTCTTC.